This TCR beta chain was identified in a study of OX40 agonist ivuxolimab in advanced cancers. The CDR3 is made up of 14 amino acids. The V end lost 7 bases, the J end lost 0 bases, and 10 bases lay between the germline ends. Germline V gene data show CDR1 as SEHNR and CDR2 as FQNEAQ (reference sequence). Produced via immunoSEQ multiplex PCR; TCRdb's table is partial and in-frame only. The table has 70,000 to 85,000 clones, roughly nine tenths seen once. General study points: The study did not work out the antigen specificity of the expanded peripheral T cells. Dose levels from 0.1 to 3.0 mg/kg saw CD4+ and CD8+ blood T cells expand clonally by week 6.

Remarks on this clone: The antigen is unknown.

The TCR was taken from an adult with an advanced solid tumor such as melanoma, head and neck, liver or kidney cancer. The chain joins TRBV7-9 to TRBJ1-3, with D uncertain. Sequencing used CD4+ or CD8+ T cells sorted from blood, obtained in a trial of the OX40 agonist ivuxolimab. The CDR3 nucleotides read TGTGCCAGCACATTGTGGGCCTCTGGAAACACCATATATTTT. This encodes CASTLWASGNTIYF. Supplemented by reference TRBV7-9 and TRBJ1-3, the full variable domain reads DTGVSQNPRHKITKRGQNVTFRCDPISEHNRLYWYRQTLGQGPEFLTYFQNEAQLEKSRLLSDRFSAERPKGSFSTLEIQRTEQGDSAMYLCASTLWASGNTIYFGEGSWLTVV.